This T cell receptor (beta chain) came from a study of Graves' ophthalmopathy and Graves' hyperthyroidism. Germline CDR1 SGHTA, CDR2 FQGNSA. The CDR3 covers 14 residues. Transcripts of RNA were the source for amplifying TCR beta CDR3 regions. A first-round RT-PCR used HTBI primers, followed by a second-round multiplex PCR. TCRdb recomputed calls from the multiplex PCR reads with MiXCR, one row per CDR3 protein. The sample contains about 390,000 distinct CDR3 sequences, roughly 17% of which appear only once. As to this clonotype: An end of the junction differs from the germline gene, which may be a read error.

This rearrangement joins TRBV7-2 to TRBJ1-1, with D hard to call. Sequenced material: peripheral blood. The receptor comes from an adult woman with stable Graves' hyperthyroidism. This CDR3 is CASSLGNGLTEAFF. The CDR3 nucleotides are TGTGCCAGCAGTTTAGGAAACGGACTCACTGAAGCTTTCTTT.